This is a list of T cell receptor beta chains from one sample in a study of a mutant IDH1 vaccine in newly diagnosed glioma. The antigens of these receptors remain unknown. Method: immunoSEQ multiplex PCR; TCRdb's copy keeps in-frame clones and lacks some. In the table there are 75,000 to 80,000 clones, over 75% of which are singletons. The material sequenced was PBMCs, taken from a glioma patient whose treatment included an IDH1 peptide vaccine. These receptors were collected from a woman between 50 and 59 years old with glioma. Both conserved end residues are part of each CDR3. A D gene is named only where the DNA matches it firmly. Only part of the rows carry a size: once, few, many, or a class if the clone is expanded.

d_call clone_size j_call v_call cdr3_aa
TRBD2 . TRBJ2-1 TRBV19 CASNIAGGPREQFF
. . TRBJ2-1 TRBV5-4 CASSLGGFGEQFF
TRBD1 . TRBJ2-1 TRBV5-4 CASSFGTGDEQFF
. . TRBJ2-7 TRBV19 CASSITTEQAYHEQYF
. . TRBJ1-1 TRBV30 CAWSKWTGNTEAFF
. . TRBJ1-3 TRBV19 CASSISQDSGNTIYF
. . TRBJ2-7 TRBV5-1 CASSFLFGRNAAYEQYF
TRBD1 . . TRBV5-1 CASSLPGTGLYEQYF
. few TRBJ2-5 TRBV6-5 CASSYGETQYF
. . TRBJ1-3 TRBV10-3 CAIRAQGQLVSGNTIYF
. once TRBJ2-5 TRBV4-2 CASSQDRTAEETQYF